These 29 T cell receptor beta chains share one sample of origin, sequenced in a study of identical twins. MiXCR, applied by TCRdb to the 5' RACE reads, yields one record per CDR3 protein. The sample shows about 570,000 distinct CDR3 sequences, 9% to 10% of them seen only once. Another study also made use of these data, one on yellow fever vaccine responses in identical twins.

Source material: PBMCs. These receptors were taken from a woman between 18 and 30 years old in good health.

Only a few counts were recorded for this clonotype. This chain joins TRBV20-1 and TRBJ2-1; D might be TRBD2 (5 bases). Trimming took off 5 bases at V and 2 bases at J, with 19 bases between the two ends. Germline CDR1 and CDR2: DFQATT and SNEGSKA (reference sequence). The CDR3 totals 16 residues. CDR3 in amino acids: CSAYTLGRGPYNEQFF. CDR3 nucleotides: TGCAGTGCTTACACACTAGGGCGAGGCCCCTACAATGAGCAGTTCTTC.

This chain joins TRBV19 and TRBJ2-4; tentative D call: TRBD2 (5 bases). Germline V lookup: CDR1 LNHDA, CDR2 SQIVND (reference sequence). CDR3 length equals 13 residues. Between the trimmed V and J ends, which lost 7 bases and 2 bases, there was a span of 9 bases. This chain's CDR3 is CASMGVSKNIQYF. CDR3 bases: TGTGCCAGTATGGGAGTGTCCAAAAACATTCAGTACTTC.

The chain carries TRBV12-3 or TRBV12-4 and TRBJ2-3; TRBD2 agrees at 15 bases. V lost 6 bases to trimming and J lost 6 bases; unmatched junction nucleotides: 7. CDR3 length: 16 residues. As DNA, the CDR3 is TGTGCCAGCAGCCTAACCGGGACTAGCGGGAGGGATACGCAGTATTTT. It codes for CASSLTGTSGRDTQYF.

This clonotype was counted many times. This chain joins TRBV12-3 or TRBV12-4 and TRBJ2-1, with D possibly matching TRBD1 (5 bases). The CDR3 has 16 residues. V shed 8 bases and J shed 7 bases, with 24 bases lying between them. CDR3 region: CASSRRQSTGKNEQFF. The CDR3 region has the DNA TGTGCCAGCTCTCGCAGACAGTCAACGGGCAAGAATGAGCAGTTCTTC.

The rearrangement links TRBV29-1 to TRBJ2-3, with TRBD2 matching 7 bases. Germline CDR1 is SQVTM and CDR2 is ANQGSEA. V lost 5 bases to trimming and J lost 4 bases; unmatched junction nucleotides: 3. The CDR3 sequence is 12 residues long. The CDR3 bases are TGCAGCGTTAGGGCGGGGGCAGATACGCAGTATTTT. It is translated as CSVRAGADTQYF.

The sample holds many counts of this clonotype. The chain carries TRBV29-1 and TRBJ2-2; perhaps TRBD2 as D (5 bases). This CDR3 spans 14 amino acids. The V gene's germline CDR1 is SQVTM and CDR2 ANQGSEA. The V gene lost 6 bases and the J gene lost 0 bases, with 11 bases spanning the gap. This CDR3 reads CSVGAATNTGELFF. CDR3 nucleotide sequence: TGCAGCGTAGGAGCGGCGACGAACACCGGGGAGCTGTTTTTT.

This clonotype was picked up many times. The CDR3 reads CASRTGRSNNQPQHF. Written as DNA, the CDR3 is TGTGCCAGCAGAACGGGAAGGTCTAACAATCAGCCCCAGCATTTT. The J gene is TRBJ1-5, the V gene TRBV6-2 or TRBV6-3; D is unclear. The germline gives CDR1 MNHEY, CDR2 SVGEGT. The V end was cut by 6 bases, the J end by 3 bases, with 15 bases between. The CDR3 contains 15 residues.

This clonotype was seen many times. V is TRBV12-3 or TRBV12-4 and J is TRBJ1-1; D gene unclear. Trimming removed 10 bases at V and 7 bases at J, with 19 bases between. This CDR3 region has 13 residues. The chain's CDR3 is CATSWGGMDEAFF. DNA for the CDR3: TGTGCCACCTCGTGGGGAGGGATGGATGAAGCTTTCTTT.

This clonotype was seen only a few times. J is TRBJ2-7 and V is TRBV7-9, with 8 bases identical to TRBD1. This CDR3 is built from 16 residues. Germline values: CDR1 SEHNR, CDR2 FQNEAQ (reference sequence). With V trimmed by 0 bases and J by 5 bases, 9 bases remained unmatched. CDR3 loop: CASSLAQGATDDEQYF. In DNA, the CDR3 is TGTGCCAGCAGCTTAGCCCAGGGGGCGACGGACGACGAGCAGTACTTC.

This clonotype was counted at least ten times. This sequence joins TRBV5-1 and TRBJ2-5; 7 bases map to TRBD1. The CDR3 spans 16 residues. V was clipped by 3 bases and J by 1 base; unmatched bases: 9. CDR1 SGHRS and CDR2 YFSETQ come from the germline V gene. In nucleotides, the CDR3 is TGCGCCAGCAGCTCGTTGGGACAGACCCTCCAAGAGACCCAGTACTTC. This encodes CASSSLGQTLQETQYF.

This clonotype was seen at least ten times. The V call is TRBV9, the J call TRBJ2-3; the match to TRBD2 covers 11 bases. V shed 5 bases and J 4 bases; nucleotides not matched to a gene: 6. Germline assignment: CDR1 SGDLS and CDR2 YYNGEE. The length of the CDR3 is 15 residues. The CDR3 region is CASRRFSGGADTQYF. CDR3 bases: TGTGCCAGCAGGCGGTTTAGCGGGGGGGCAGATACGCAGTATTTT.

With regard to this clonotype: Just one base apart from a much larger clone, this may be a read error. V and J are TRBV7-9 and TRBJ2-5, with D possibly matching TRBD1 (6 bases). The V gene's germline CDR1 is SEHNR and CDR2 FQNEAQ (reference sequence). V lost 1 base and J 3 bases, leaving 12 bases between the germline ends. CDR3 size: 15 residues. The CDR3 nucleotides are TGTGCCAGCAGCTTAGGACAGGTCCTAGAAGAGACCCAGTACTTC. Its translation: CASSLGQVLEETQYF. Based on the CDR3 plus reference TRBV7-9 and TRBJ2-5, the full variable domain is DTGVSQNPRHKITKRGQNVTFRCDPISEHNRLYWYRQTLGQGPEFLTYFQNEAQLEKSRLLSDRFSAERPKGSFSTLEIQRTEQGDSAMYLCASSLGQVLEETQYFGPGTRLLVL.

The chain couples TRBV21-1 to TRBJ2-3; the table calls TRBD2, which could not be checked here. TRBV21-1 is reported as a pseudogene. This CDR3 region has 18 residues. The CDR3 loop reads CASSTQTLAGGSTDTQYF. Written as DNA, the CDR3 is TGTGCCAGCAGCACTCAAACCTTAGCGGGGGGGAGCACAGATACGCAGTATTTT.

This clonotype was counted between two and nine times. The chain joins TRBV9 to TRBJ2-6; D gene uncertain. The V end was cut by 5 bases, the J end by 4 bases, with 7 bases between. CDR1 and CDR2 (germline): SGDLS, YYNGEE. The CDR3 has 13 amino acids. The CDR3 loop reads CASSMGGANVLTF. The CDR3 DNA follows: TGTGCCAGCAGTATGGGGGGGGCCAACGTCCTGACTTTC.

This clonotype has only a few counts. The V and J genes are TRBV6-4 and TRBJ2-2; a possible D gene is TRBD1 (6 bases). The CDR3 runs to 15 residues. Trimming cost V 0 bases and J 6 bases, with 11 bases left between them. From germline, CDR1 is MRHNA and CDR2 SNTAGT. The CDR3 DNA sequence: TGTGCCAGCAGTGACTCGATGGGGGCGTCCGGGGAGCTGTTTTTT. It translates to CASSDSMGASGELFF.

This clonotype has just a few counts. The rearrangement uses TRBV7-8 and TRBJ2-7; D remains unclear. V was clipped by 2 bases and J by 2 bases, with 10 bases between them. The CDR3 runs 14 residues. Germline CDR1 is SGHVS and CDR2 is FQNEAQ. Here the CDR3 DNA reads TGTGCCAGCAGCTTAATGGTACAGACCTACGAGCAGTACTTC. Protein: CASSLMVQTYEQYF.

Ten or more counts support this clonotype. The chain links TRBV9 to TRBJ2-3, with 9 bases lining up with TRBD2. J gave up 10 bases and V 1 base, and 19 bases lay outside the gene matches. The germline V gene has CDR1 SGDLS and CDR2 YYNGEE. The CDR3 has 18 residues. The CDR3 DNA follows: TGTGCCAGCAGCGTACTCGACGGTGGGCGGGGGGGCAAGTTGTCGCAGTATTTT. This codes for CASSVLDGGRGGKLSQYF.

This clonotype occurred many times. The chain links TRBV27 to TRBJ2-3, with TRBD2 identical over 12 bases. Germline CDR1 and CDR2: MNHEY and SMNVEV (reference sequence). V shed 0 bases and J 5 bases; nucleotides not matched to a gene: 9. The CDR3 sequence is 18 residues long. The DNA of the CDR3 is TGTGCCAGCAGTTTATCGGTCCTAGCGGGAGGGCCGTTAGATACGCAGTATTTT. Translated: CASSLSVLAGGPLDTQYF.

This clonotype showed up just a few times. V gene TRBV5-5 combines with J gene TRBJ2-1, with 8 bases fitting TRBD2. V was clipped by 2 bases and J by 8 bases; unmatched bases: 6. CDR3 size: 14 residues. CDR1 is SGHKS, CDR2 YYEKEE, per germline (reference sequence). The CDR3 DNA follows: TGTGCCAGCAGCTTTTACAGCGGGAGCGATGAGCAGTTCTTC. It yields the protein CASSFYSGSDEQFF.

The chain uses TRBV7-9 and TRBJ2-1, with a possible D match to TRBD2 (6 bases). V lost 4 bases to trimming and J lost 1 base, with 14 bases between them. The CDR3 sequence is 16 residues long. CDR1 and CDR2 (germline): SEHNR, FQNEAQ (reference sequence). The CDR3 region is CASSYTGESSYNEQFF. CDR3 coding DNA: TGTGCCAGCAGCTACACGGGGGAGAGTTCCTACAATGAGCAGTTCTTC.

In this sample, this clonotype turned up a few times. The CDR3 loop is CASSPSWDSYEQYF. The DNA for the CDR3 is TGTGCCAGCTCACCATCCTGGGACTCCTACGAGCAGTACTTC. The gene calls are TRBV18 and TRBJ2-7, with D uncertain. The germline gives CDR1 KGHSH, CDR2 LQKENI. This CDR3 is 14 amino acids long. V lost 2 bases to trimming and J lost 0 bases, with 8 bases between them.

This clonotype showed up many times. V usage is TRBV12-3 or TRBV12-4 and J usage is TRBJ2-4; possible D gene TRBD2, 5 bases. V lost 4 bases and J lost 0, with 13 bases in between. The CDR3 contains 16 residues. CDR3 sequence reads: CASSSILGAAKNIQYF. CDR3 DNA: TGTGCCAGCAGTTCCATACTAGGCGCAGCCAAAAACATTCAGTACTTC.

This clonotype turned up a few times. The J gene is TRBJ2-7, the V gene TRBV5-6, with 8 bases fitting TRBD1. The CDR3 is 16 amino acids. Trimming cost V 4 bases and J 0 bases; bases outside gene matches: 9. Germline CDR1 and CDR2: SGHDT and YYEEEE. The CDR3, as DNA: TGTGCCAGCAGCCCGGGATATGGACAGGGCTCCTACGAGCAGTACTTC. This sequence encodes CASSPGYGQGSYEQYF.

The V and J genes are TRBV29-1 and TRBJ2-5; 9 bases fit TRBD2. V gave up 4 bases and J gave up 5 bases; unmatched junction bases: 11. CDR3 length equals 15 residues. Germline loops: CDR1 SQVTM, CDR2 ANQGSEA. The chain's CDR3 is CSVGGAGGKLETQYF. In DNA, the CDR3 is TGCAGCGTTGGAGGGGCGGGGGGGAAATTGGAGACCCAGTACTTC.

This clonotype was detected ten times or more. This chain connects TRBV3-1 to TRBJ1-1; D is ambiguous. Trimming cost V 0 bases and J 1 base, with 9 bases left between them. This CDR3 is 15 amino acids long. Germline CDR1 and CDR2: LGHDT and YNNKEL (reference sequence). The CDR3 sequence: CASSQDPLGNTEAFF. DNA for the CDR3: TGTGCCAGCAGCCAAGATCCGTTGGGGAACACTGAAGCTTTCTTT.

This clonotype was recorded at least ten times. The rearrangement joins TRBV5-1 to TRBJ2-1; TRBD2 might be the D (6 bases). This CDR3 spans 15 amino acids. The V end lost 1 base, the J end lost 5 bases, and 13 bases lay between the germline ends. Germline CDR1 and CDR2: SGHRS and YFSETQ. Here the CDR3 reads CASSLHSGVNNEQFF. DNA of the CDR3: TGCGCCAGCAGCTTGCATAGCGGTGTAAACAATGAGCAGTTCTTC.

As regards this clonotype: Just one base apart from a much larger clone, this may be a read error. CDR3 DNA sequence: TGTGCCACCGGCTCCCCTGGGGGATTGGGGTACAATGAGCAGTTCTTC. Translated, it gives CATGSPGGLGYNEQFF. J is TRBJ2-1 and V is TRBV15; D may be TRBD1 or TRBD2 (5 bases each). Germline V gene data show CDR1 as LNHNV and CDR2 as YYDKDF (reference sequence). Trimming pared 8 bases from V and 4 bases from J, leaving 21 bases between. CDR3 size: 16 residues.

This clonotype has only a few counts. This chain connects TRBV12-3 or TRBV12-4 to TRBJ1-1; TRBD1 agrees at 9 bases. V lost 5 bases to trimming and J lost 2 bases; unmatched junction nucleotides: 9. There are 16 residues in the CDR3. The CDR3 loop reads CASSPRRQGGNTEAFF. The CDR3 DNA reads TGTGCCAGCAGTCCCCGTCGACAGGGGGGCAACACTGAAGCTTTCTTT.

This clonotype showed up just a few times. J is TRBJ2-5 and V is TRBV6-2 or TRBV6-3; D unclear. With 6 bases removed from V and 0 bases from J, the gap between germline ends came to 8 bases. The CDR3 totals 13 residues. Germline V lookup: CDR1 MNHEY, CDR2 SVGEGT. As DNA, the CDR3 is TGTGCCAGCAGCTCTCGGGACCAAGAGACCCAGTACTTC. This translates into CASSSRDQETQYF.